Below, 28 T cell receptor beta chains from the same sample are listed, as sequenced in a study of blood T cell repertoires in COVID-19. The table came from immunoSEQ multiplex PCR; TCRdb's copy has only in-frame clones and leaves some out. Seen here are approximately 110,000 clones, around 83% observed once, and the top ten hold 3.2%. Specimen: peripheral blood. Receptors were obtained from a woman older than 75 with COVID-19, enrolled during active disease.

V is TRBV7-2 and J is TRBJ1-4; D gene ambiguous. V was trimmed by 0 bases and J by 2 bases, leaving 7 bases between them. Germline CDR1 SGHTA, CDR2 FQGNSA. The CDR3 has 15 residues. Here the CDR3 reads CASSLAAGTNEKLFF. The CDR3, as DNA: TGTGCCAGCAGCTTAGCGGCGGGTACTAATGAAAAACTGTTTTTT.

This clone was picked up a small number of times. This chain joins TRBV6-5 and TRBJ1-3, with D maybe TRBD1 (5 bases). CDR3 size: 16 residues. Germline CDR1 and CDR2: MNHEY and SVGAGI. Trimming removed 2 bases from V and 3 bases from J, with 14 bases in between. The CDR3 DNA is TGTGCCAGCAGTTACCAGGACCAGGGAGGTGGAAACACCATATATTTT. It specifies CASSYQDQGGGNTIYF.

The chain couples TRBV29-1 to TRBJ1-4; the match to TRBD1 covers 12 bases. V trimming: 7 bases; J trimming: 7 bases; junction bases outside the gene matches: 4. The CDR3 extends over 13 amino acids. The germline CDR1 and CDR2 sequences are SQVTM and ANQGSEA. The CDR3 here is CSAGTGGSEKLFF. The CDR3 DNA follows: TGCAGCGCCGGGACAGGGGGCAGTGAAAAACTGTTTTTT.

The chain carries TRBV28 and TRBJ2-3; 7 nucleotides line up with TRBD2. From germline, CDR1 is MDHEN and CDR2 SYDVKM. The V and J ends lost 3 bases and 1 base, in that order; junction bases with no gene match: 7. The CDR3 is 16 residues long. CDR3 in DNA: TGTGCCAGCAGTTTGAGGGCGGGAGCCGGCACAGATACGCAGTATTTT. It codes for CASSLRAGAGTDTQYF.

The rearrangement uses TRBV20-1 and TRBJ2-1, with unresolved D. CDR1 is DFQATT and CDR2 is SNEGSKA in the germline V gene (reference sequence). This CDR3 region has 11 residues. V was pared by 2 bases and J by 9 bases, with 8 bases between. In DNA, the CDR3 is TGCAGTGCTAGACTAGGTAGTGAGCAGTTCTTC. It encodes CSARLGSEQFF.

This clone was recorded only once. The CDR3 here is CASSLPGQTQYF. The CDR3 DNA follows: TGTGCCAGCAGCCTTCCGGGACAAACGCAGTATTTT. This sequence joins TRBV7-2 and TRBJ2-3, with D perhaps TRBD1 (6 bases). Trimming removed 5 bases at V and 9 bases at J, with 12 bases between. The CDR3 extends over 12 amino acids. Germline assignment: CDR1 SGHTA and CDR2 FQGNSA.

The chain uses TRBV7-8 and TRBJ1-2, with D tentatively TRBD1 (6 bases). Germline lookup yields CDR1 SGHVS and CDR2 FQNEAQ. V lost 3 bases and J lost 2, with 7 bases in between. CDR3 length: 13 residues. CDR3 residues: CASSFQGNYGYTF. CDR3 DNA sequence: TGTGCCAGCAGCTTTCAGGGGAACTATGGCTACACCTTC.

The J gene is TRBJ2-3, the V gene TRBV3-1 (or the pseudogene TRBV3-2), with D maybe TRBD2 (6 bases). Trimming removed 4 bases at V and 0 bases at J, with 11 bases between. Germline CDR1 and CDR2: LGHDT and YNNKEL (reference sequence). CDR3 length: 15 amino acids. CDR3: CASSRSGASTDTQYF. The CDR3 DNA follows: TGTGCCAGCAGCCGTAGCGGAGCGAGCACAGATACGCAGTATTTT.

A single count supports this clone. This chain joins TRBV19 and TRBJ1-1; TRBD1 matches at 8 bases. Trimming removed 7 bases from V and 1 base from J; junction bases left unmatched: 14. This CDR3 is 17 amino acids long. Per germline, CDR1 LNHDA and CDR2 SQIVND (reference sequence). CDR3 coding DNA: TGTGCCAGTACCCTTCTCCCCAGGGGGCGCAGGAACACTGAAGCTTTCTTT. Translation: CASTLLPRGRRNTEAFF.

The CDR3 loop reads CASSEAAFSGNTIYF. CDR3 DNA sequence: TGTGCCAGCAGTGAAGCGGCTTTTTCTGGAAACACCATATATTTT. The J gene is TRBJ1-3, the V gene TRBV6-1; D not certain. The CDR3 runs 15 residues. The V end was cut by 0 bases, the J end by 1 base, with 7 bases between. Per germline, CDR1 MNHNS and CDR2 SASEGT.

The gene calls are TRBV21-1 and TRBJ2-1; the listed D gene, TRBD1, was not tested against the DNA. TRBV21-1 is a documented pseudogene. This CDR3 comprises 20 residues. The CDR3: CASSKVRRGSTFEVVNEQFF. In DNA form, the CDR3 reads TGTGCCAGCAGCAAAGTTCGAAGGGGCTCGACATTCGAGGTTGTCAATGAGCAGTTCTTC.

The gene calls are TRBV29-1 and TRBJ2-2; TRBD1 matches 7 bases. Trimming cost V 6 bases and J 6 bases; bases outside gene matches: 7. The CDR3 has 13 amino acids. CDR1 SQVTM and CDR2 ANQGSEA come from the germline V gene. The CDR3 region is CSVGKTGSGELFF. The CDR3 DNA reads TGCAGCGTCGGAAAGACAGGGTCCGGGGAGCTGTTTTTT.

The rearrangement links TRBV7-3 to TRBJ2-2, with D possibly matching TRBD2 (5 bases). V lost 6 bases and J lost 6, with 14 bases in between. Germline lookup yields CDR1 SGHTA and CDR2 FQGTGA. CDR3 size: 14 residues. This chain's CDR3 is CASSRDGLSGELFF. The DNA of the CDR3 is TGTGCCAGCAGTAGAGACGGACTCTCCGGGGAGCTGTTTTTT.

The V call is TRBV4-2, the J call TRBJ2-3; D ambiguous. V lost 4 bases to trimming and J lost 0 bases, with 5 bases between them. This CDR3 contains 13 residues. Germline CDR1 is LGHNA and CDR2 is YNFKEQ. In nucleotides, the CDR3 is TGTGCCAGCAGCCCGTTTAGCACAGATACGCAGTATTTT. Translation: CASSPFSTDTQYF.

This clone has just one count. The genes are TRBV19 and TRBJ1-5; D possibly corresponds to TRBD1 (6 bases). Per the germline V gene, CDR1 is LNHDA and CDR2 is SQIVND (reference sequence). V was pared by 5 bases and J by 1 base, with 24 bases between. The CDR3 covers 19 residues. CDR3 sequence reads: CASSPPYVSQGRSNQPQHF. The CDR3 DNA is TGTGCCAGTAGTCCCCCTTATGTTTCACAGGGAAGGAGCAATCAGCCCCAGCATTTT.

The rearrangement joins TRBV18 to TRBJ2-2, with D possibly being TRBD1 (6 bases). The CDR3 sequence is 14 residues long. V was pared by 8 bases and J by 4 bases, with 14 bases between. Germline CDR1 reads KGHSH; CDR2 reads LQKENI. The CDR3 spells CASPTGTITGELFF. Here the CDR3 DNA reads TGTGCCAGCCCTACCGGGACAATCACCGGGGAGCTGTTTTTT.

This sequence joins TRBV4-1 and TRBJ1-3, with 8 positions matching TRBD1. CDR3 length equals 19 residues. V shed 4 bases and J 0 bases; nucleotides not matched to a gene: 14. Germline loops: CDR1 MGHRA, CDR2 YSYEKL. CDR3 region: CASSRTGIVTGDSGNTIYF. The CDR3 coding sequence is TGCGCCAGCAGCCGGACGGGCATCGTGACAGGGGACTCTGGAAACACCATATATTTT.

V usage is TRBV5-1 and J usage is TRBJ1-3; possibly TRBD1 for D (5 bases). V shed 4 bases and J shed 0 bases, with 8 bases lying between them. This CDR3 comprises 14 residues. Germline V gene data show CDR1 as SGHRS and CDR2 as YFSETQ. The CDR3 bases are TGCGCCAGCAGCGGGGGGAACTCTGGAAACACCATATATTTT. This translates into CASSGGNSGNTIYF. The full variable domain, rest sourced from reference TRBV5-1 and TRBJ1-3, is KAGVTQTPRYLIKTRGQQVTLSCSPISGHRSVSWYQQTPGQGLQFLFEYFSETQRNKGNFPGRFSGRQFSNSRSEMNVSTLELGDSALYLCASSGGNSGNTIYFGEGSWLTVV.

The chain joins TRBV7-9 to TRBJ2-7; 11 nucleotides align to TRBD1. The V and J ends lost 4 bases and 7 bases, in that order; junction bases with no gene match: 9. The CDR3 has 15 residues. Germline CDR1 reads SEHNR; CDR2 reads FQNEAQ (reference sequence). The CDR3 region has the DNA TGTGCCAGCAGCTCCGGGACAGGGGGTTGGGAAGAGCAGTACTTC. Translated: CASSSGTGGWEEQYF. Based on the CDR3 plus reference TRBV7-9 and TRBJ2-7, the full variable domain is DTGVSQNPRHKITKRGQNVTFRCDPISEHNRLYWYRQTLGQGPEFLTYFQNEAQLEKSRLLSDRFSAERPKGSFSTLEIQRTEQGDSAMYLCASSSGTGGWEEQYFGPGTRLTVT.

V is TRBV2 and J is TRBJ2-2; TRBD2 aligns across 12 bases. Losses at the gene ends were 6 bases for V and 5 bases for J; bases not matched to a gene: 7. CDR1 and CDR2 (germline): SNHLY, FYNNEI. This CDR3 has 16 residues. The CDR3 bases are TGTGCCAGCAGGGAGACTAGCGGGAGAGGAACCGGGGAGCTGTTTTTT. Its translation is CASRETSGRGTGELFF.

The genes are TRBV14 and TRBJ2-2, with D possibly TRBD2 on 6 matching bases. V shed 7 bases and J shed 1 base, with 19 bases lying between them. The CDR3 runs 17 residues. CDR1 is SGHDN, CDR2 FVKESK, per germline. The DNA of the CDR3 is TGTGCCAGCACCCTAGACCCGGGACTGATGAACACCGGGGAGCTGTTTTTT. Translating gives CASTLDPGLMNTGELFF.

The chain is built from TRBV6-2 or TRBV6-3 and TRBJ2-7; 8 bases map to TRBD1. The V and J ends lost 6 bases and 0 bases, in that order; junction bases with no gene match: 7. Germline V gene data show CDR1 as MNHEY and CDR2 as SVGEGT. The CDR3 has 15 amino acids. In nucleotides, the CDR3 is TGTGCCAGCAGCTTGCAGGGGGCGAGCTCCTACGAGCAGTACTTC. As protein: CASSLQGASSYEQYF.

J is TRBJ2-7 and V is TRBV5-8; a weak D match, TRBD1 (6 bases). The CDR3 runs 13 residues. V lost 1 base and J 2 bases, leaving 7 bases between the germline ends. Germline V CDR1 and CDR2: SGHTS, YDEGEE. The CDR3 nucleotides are TGTGCCAGCAGCTTGAGGACAGCCTACGAGCAGTACTTC. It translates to CASSLRTAYEQYF.

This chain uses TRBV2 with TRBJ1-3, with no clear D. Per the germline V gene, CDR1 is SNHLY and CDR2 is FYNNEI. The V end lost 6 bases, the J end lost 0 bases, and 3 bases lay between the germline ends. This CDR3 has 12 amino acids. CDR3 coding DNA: TGTGCCAGCAGCGGCTCTGGAAACACCATATATTTT. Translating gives CASSGSGNTIYF.

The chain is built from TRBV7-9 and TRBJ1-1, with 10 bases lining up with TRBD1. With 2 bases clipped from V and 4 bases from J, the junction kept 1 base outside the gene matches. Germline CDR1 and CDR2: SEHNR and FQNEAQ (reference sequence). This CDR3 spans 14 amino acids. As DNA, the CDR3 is TGTGCCAGCAGCTTAAGACAGGGGGCCACTGAAGCTTTCTTT. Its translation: CASSLRQGATEAFF.

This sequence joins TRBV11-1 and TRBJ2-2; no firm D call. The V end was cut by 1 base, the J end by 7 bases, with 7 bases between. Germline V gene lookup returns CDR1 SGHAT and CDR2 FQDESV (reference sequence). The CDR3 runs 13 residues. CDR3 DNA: TGTGCCAGCAGCTTAGTGGTCGGCGGGGAGCTGTTTTTT. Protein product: CASSLVVGGELFF.

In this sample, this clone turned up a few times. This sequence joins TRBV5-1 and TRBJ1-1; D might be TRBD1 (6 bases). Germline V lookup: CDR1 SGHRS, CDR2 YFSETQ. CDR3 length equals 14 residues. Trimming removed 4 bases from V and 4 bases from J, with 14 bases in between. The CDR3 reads CASSIVGGSTEAFF. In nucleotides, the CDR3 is TGCGCCAGCAGCATTGTAGGGGGAAGCACTGAAGCTTTCTTT.

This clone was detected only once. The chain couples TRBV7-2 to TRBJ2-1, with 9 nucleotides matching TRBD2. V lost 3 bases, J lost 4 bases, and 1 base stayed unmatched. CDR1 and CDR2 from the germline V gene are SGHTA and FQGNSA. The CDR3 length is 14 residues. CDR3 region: CASSLREGYNEQFF. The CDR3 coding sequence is TGTGCCAGCAGCTTGCGGGAGGGGTACAATGAGCAGTTCTTC.